The 10 T cell receptor beta chains given below trace back to one sample, sequenced in a study of CD8+CD57+ T cells in acquired aplastic anemia. All sequencing subjects had displayed CD8+CD57+ cell expansion on flow cytometry. For CDR3 and TCR beta VDJ profiling, genomic DNA was the template used. TCRdb itself ran the reads through MiXCR, one entry per CDR3 protein. The data contain a few hundred thousand distinct CDR3 sequences, more than 25% of them seen just once; the ten biggest clones take up roughly 0.8%. Sequenced input: sorted CD4+, CD8+, or CD8+CD57+ T cells (not recorded which) from PBMCs. The source is a human donor with aplastic anemia.

There are a few counts of this clonotype. This chain uses TRBV19 with TRBJ1-1, with 8 positions matching TRBD1. Germline CDR1 LNHDA, CDR2 SQIVND (reference sequence). J was trimmed by 3 bases and V by 11 bases; bases with no gene match: 8. This CDR3 has 13 amino acids. CDR3 DNA sequence: TGTGCCTGCCAGACAGGGGCGTACACTGAAGCTTTCTTT. The encoded protein is CACQTGAYTEAFF. Complete variable domain (other parts from reference TRBV19 and TRBJ1-1): DGGITQSPKYLFRKEGQNVTLSCEQNLNHDAMYWYRQDPGQGLRLIYYSQIVNDFQKGDIAEGYSVSREKKESFPLTVTSAQKNPTAFYLCACQTGAYTEAFFGQGTRLTVV.

The chain joins TRBV2 to TRBJ1-2; 9 bases map to TRBD1. The V gene end was trimmed by 6 bases and the J gene end by 8 bases; junction bases not matched to a gene: 7. CDR3 length: 13 amino acids. Germline V gives CDR1 SNHLY, CDR2 FYNNEI. The CDR3 region is CASSEQGAEGYTF. The DNA for the CDR3 is TGTGCCAGCAGCGAACAGGGGGCGGAAGGCTACACCTTC.

The table lists this clonotype with a few counts. CDR3 DNA sequence: TGCAGTGCTAGAAAGGCTAGCGGGGGTACCTACAATGAGCAGTTCTTC. This sequence encodes CSARKASGGTYNEQFF. The V gene is TRBV20-1, the J gene TRBJ2-1; 10 nucleotides align to TRBD2. The V segment lost 2 bases and the J segment 2 bases; nucleotides outside the gene matches: 6. The CDR3 loop spans 16 amino acids. The germline gives CDR1 DFQATT, CDR2 SNEGSKA (reference sequence).

This clonotype was seen at least ten times. The gene calls are TRBV19 and TRBJ1-2; D is uncertain. This CDR3 is 12 amino acids long. The ends were cut back, 8 bases at V and 6 bases at J, with 13 bases in the middle. CDR1 LNHDA and CDR2 SQIVND come from the germline V gene (reference sequence). DNA of the CDR3: TGTGCCAGTCATCACCCGCCGGATGGCTACACCTTC. This encodes CASHHPPDGYTF. The full variable domain, rest sourced from reference TRBV19 and TRBJ1-2, is DGGITQSPKYLFRKEGQNVTLSCEQNLNHDAMYWYRQDPGQGLRLIYYSQIVNDFQKGDIAEGYSVSREKKESFPLTVTSAQKNPTAFYLCASHHPPDGYTFGSGTRLTVV.

The rearrangement joins TRBV29-1 to TRBJ1-2; TRBD1 matches 7 bases. From germline, CDR1 is SQVTM and CDR2 ANQGSEA. CDR3 length equals 13 residues. V shed 6 bases and J 4 bases; nucleotides not matched to a gene: 8. Written as DNA, the CDR3 is TGCAGCGTAGATAACAGGGGCCGCTATGGCTACACCTTC. It yields the protein CSVDNRGRYGYTF.

This chain links TRBV7-6 with TRBJ1-1; D is uncertain. V gave up 6 bases and J gave up 6 bases, with 20 bases separating them. Per germline, CDR1 SGHVS and CDR2 FNYEAQ. This CDR3 comprises 15 residues. In DNA form, the CDR3 reads TGTGCCAGCAGTTTATTCACGGGGAAGGGCCCTGAAGCTTTCTTT. This codes for CASSLFTGKGPEAFF.

This clonotype was counted a few times. This chain links TRBV4-3 with TRBJ1-5; D gene ambiguous. The germline gives CDR1 LGHNA, CDR2 YSLEER. The V end was cut by 0 bases, the J end by 7 bases, with 10 bases between. The CDR3 totals 14 residues. This CDR3 is CASSQDHGPQPQHF. Here the CDR3 DNA reads TGCGCCAGCAGCCAAGATCACGGGCCCCAGCCCCAGCATTTT.

This clonotype was recorded a few times. This chain links TRBV12-5 with TRBJ2-7; D not certain. This CDR3 spans 13 amino acids. Germline CDR1 reads LGHNT; CDR2 reads FRNRAP. Trimming removed 6 bases from V and 2 bases from J, with 11 bases in between. As DNA, the CDR3 is TGTGCTAGTGGAGCCTCGATGACCTACGAGCAGTACTTC. Protein sequence: CASGASMTYEQYF.

Concerning this clonotype itself: With a much larger clone just one base away, this may be a read error. V and J are TRBV9 and TRBJ1-2; 7 positions agree with TRBD1. Germline-derived CDR1 and CDR2 are SGDLS and YYNGEE. The CDR3 runs to 13 residues. The CDR3 is CAGSYGTDYGYTF. For the CDR3, the DNA is TGTGCCGGCAGCTACGGGACAGACTATGGCTACACCTTC.

At least ten counts were recorded for this clonotype. The V and J genes are TRBV20-1 and TRBJ2-7; the match to TRBD2 covers 14 bases. J was trimmed by 5 bases and V by 4 bases; bases with no gene match: 4. The CDR3 has 14 residues. Germline values: CDR1 DFQATT, CDR2 SNEGSKA (reference sequence). The CDR3 loop reads CSATTSGGANEQYF. In DNA, the CDR3 is TGCAGTGCTACGACTAGCGGGGGGGCTAACGAGCAGTACTTC.